These 15 T cell receptor beta chains share one sample of origin, sequenced in a study of radiotherapy plus CTLA-4 blockade in lung cancer. TCRdb's table, derived via immunoSEQ multiplex PCR, lists solely in-frame clones and lacks some. The sample contains around 44,000 clones, approximately 71% of which appear only once. The starting material was peripheral blood, obtained from a patient treated with radiotherapy plus ipilimumab. The receptor set was obtained from a human donor with non-small cell lung cancer whose response to radiotherapy plus ipilimumab could not be evaluated.

This chain links TRBV5-6 with TRBJ1-2, with D perhaps TRBD1 (5 bases). V lost 2 bases and J 3 bases, leaving 8 bases between the germline ends. This CDR3 comprises 13 residues. Germline CDR1 and CDR2: SGHDT and YYEEEE. CDR3 amino acids: CASSFGRDYGYTF. CDR3 sequence (DNA): TGTGCCAGCAGCTTTGGCAGGGACTATGGCTACACCTTC.

The V call is TRBV30, the J call TRBJ1-5; the D gene is possibly TRBD1 (5 bases). Trimming pared 4 bases from V and 2 bases from J, leaving 12 bases between. Germline CDR1 and CDR2: GTSNPN and SVGIG (reference sequence). This CDR3 is built from 14 residues. The CDR3: CAWNRGGGNQPQHF. As DNA, the CDR3 is TGTGCCTGGAATCGGGGGGGAGGCAATCAGCCCCAGCATTTT.

This chain uses TRBV7-3 with TRBJ2-2; D ambiguous. V was cut by 5 bases and J by 1 base, with 11 bases left in between. The CDR3 is 15 amino acids. Germline V CDR1 and CDR2: SGHTA, FQGTGA. DNA of the CDR3: TGTGCCAGCAGCCCAGACTCTAAGAACACCGGGGAGCTGTTTTTT. Translation gives CASSPDSKNTGELFF.

The chain links TRBV10-3 to TRBJ1-5; D possibly corresponds to TRBD1 (6 bases). The CDR3 extends over 12 amino acids. Germline loops: CDR1 ENHRY, CDR2 SYGVKD. V lost 10 bases to trimming and J lost 4 bases, with 11 bases between them. In DNA form, the CDR3 reads TGTGCCACCGGGACAAGGAATCAGCCCCAGCATTTT. It codes for CATGTRNQPQHF.

The chain combines TRBV9 with TRBJ2-2; 12 bases line up with TRBD1. Germline CDR1 is SGDLS and CDR2 is YYNGEE. The CDR3 runs 16 residues. With V trimmed by 3 bases and J by 6 bases, 6 bases remained unmatched. The CDR3 DNA sequence: TGTGCCAGCAGCGCCGGGACAGGGGGCGCCTCCGGGGAGCTGTTTTTT. It specifies CASSAGTGGASGELFF.

The chain joins TRBV7-2 to TRBJ2-1; TRBD2 matches 11 bases. V gave up 10 bases and J gave up 7 bases; unmatched junction bases: 15. Germline CDR1 reads SGHTA; CDR2 reads FQGNSA. This CDR3 is 16 amino acids long. The CDR3 DNA reads TGTGCCACTGGGGATAGCGGGGGGGCCGTGTGGAATGAGCAGTTCTTC. Amino acids: CATGDSGGAVWNEQFF.

The chain has TRBV29-1 and TRBJ2-5, with TRBD2 as a possible D gene (5 bases). This CDR3 comprises 10 residues. The germline V and J ends were trimmed by 4 bases and 7 bases, with 7 bases remaining between them. In germline, CDR1 is SQVTM, CDR2 ANQGSEA. CDR3 in DNA: TGCAGCGTTGTCCGGGGGACCCAGTACTTC. Amino acid sequence: CSVVRGTQYF.

This chain connects TRBV29-1 to TRBJ2-7, with 7 bases lining up with TRBD1. The CDR3 runs to 12 residues. The germline V gene has CDR1 SQVTM and CDR2 ANQGSEA. J was trimmed by 5 bases and V by 3 bases; bases with no gene match: 4. The CDR3 sequence: CSVDRGLDEQYF. For the CDR3, the DNA is TGCAGCGTTGACAGGGGGTTGGACGAGCAGTACTTC.

The chain recombines TRBV18 with TRBJ1-1; TRBD1 aligns across 9 bases. The V and J ends lost 0 bases and 3 bases, in that order; junction bases with no gene match: 2. CDR1 and CDR2 from the germline V gene are KGHSH and LQKENI. The CDR3 contains 15 residues. CDR3 bases: TGTGCCAGCTCACCACCGGGACAGGGACACACTGAAGCTTTCTTT. This encodes CASSPPGQGHTEAFF.

The chain has TRBV7-2 and TRBJ2-3; TRBD2 is a possible D gene (6 bases). This CDR3 has 15 residues. Germline CDR1 reads SGHTA; CDR2 reads FQGNSA. Trimming took 2 bases from V and 5 from J, leaving 14 bases between them. The CDR3 protein is CASSLLGGVIDTQYF. The DNA of the CDR3 is TGTGCCAGCAGCTTACTGGGCGGGGTTATAGATACGCAGTATTTT.

The rearrangement uses TRBV27 and TRBJ1-1; no clear D gene. CDR3 size: 14 residues. V lost 7 bases, J lost 3 bases, and 15 bases lay in between. Germline CDR1 is MNHEY and CDR2 is SMNVEV (reference sequence). CDR3 sequence reads: CASKARPPYTEAFF. The CDR3 DNA follows: TGTGCCAGCAAGGCCAGGCCGCCTTACACTGAAGCTTTCTTT.

The chain is built from TRBV6-5 and TRBJ2-7; 11 bases match TRBD2. Losses at the gene ends were 8 bases for V and 6 bases for J; bases not matched to a gene: 9. Germline V gives CDR1 MNHEY, CDR2 SVGAGI. The CDR3 has 14 residues. The CDR3 loop is CASSTSGSYFEQYF. The CDR3 DNA reads TGTGCCAGCTCTACTAGCGGGAGTTATTTCGAGCAGTACTTC.

This clone has just a few counts. The chain uses TRBV19 and TRBJ1-1; 7 bases are a match to TRBD1. Trimming removed 5 bases from V and 1 base from J; junction bases left unmatched: 10. This CDR3 region has 16 residues. Per germline, CDR1 LNHDA and CDR2 SQIVND (reference sequence). CDR3 protein: CASSPDRVLGNTEAFF. The DNA of the CDR3 is TGTGCCAGTAGTCCCGACAGGGTCTTGGGGAACACTGAAGCTTTCTTT.

V usage is TRBV28 and J usage is TRBJ1-5, with a possible D match to TRBD1 (6 bases). Trimming removed 5 bases at V and 4 bases at J, with 21 bases between. CDR1 and CDR2 from the germline V gene are MDHEN and SYDVKM. The CDR3 covers 17 residues. This CDR3 is CASSSLWGRLINQPQHF. DNA for the CDR3: TGTGCCAGCAGTAGCCTTTGGGGGCGACTCATAAATCAGCCCCAGCATTTT.

This chain uses TRBV4-3 with TRBJ2-3; no reliable D call. Germline loops: CDR1 LGHNA, CDR2 YSLEER. Trimming removed 0 bases at V and 5 bases at J, with 6 bases between. This CDR3 is built from 13 residues. The chain's CDR3 is CASSQELVDTQYF. CDR3 nucleotides: TGCGCCAGCAGCCAAGAACTGGTAGATACGCAGTATTTT.